The text below deals with one T cell receptor (beta chain). There is no known antigen for this receptor. No base quality information exists; no much larger clone differs at one position. The TCR beta CDR3 regions were amplified from RNA transcripts. For the first round of RT-PCR on the TCR CDR3, the HTBI primer set was used together with the Qiagen OneStep RT-PCR kit. Libraries were constructed in a second round of multiplex PCR, after which size selection and purification were carried out. Sequencing of the libraries was done on an Illumina HiSeq2000 using paired-end 100 bp reads. The paper's data handling went like this. SOAPnuke was used to process the raw data, removing reads that contained adapters or uncalled bases, had a mean Phred below 15, or lacked an exact match to the constant primer or identifier. COPE v1.2.5 was used to merge high-quality paired reads, and clonotypes were defined as unique nucleotide sequences. Clonotypes were aligned to IMGT TRBV, TRBD and TRBJ reference segments using MiTCR v1.1. The analysis was restricted to V-J combinations with a frequency above 0.0001, which together covered 99% to 99.2% of the repertoires. The TCS score was defined as the ratio of F50 (clonal expansion) to E x V (chaos), calculated using BLOSUM62-based TCRdist between CDR3 peptides within each V-J. Welch's t-statistics and random forest reduced fewer than 600 V-J features to 10 to 15, which were used in a naive Bayes classifier (R e1071). Clones were called with MiXCR by TCRdb after fastp trimmed the public reads at Q25, and only in-frame beta chains were retained. Each entry merges the rows of one CDR3 protein and shows their most common DNA and genes. Clone size and V and J calls follow TCRdb, not the original study. Within this sample are about 410,000 distinct CDR3 sequences, with 14% to 15% of them counted one time only. Together, the top ten hold 13% of the sample.

The germline V gene (reference sequence) supplies CDR1 SEHNR and CDR2 FQNEAQ. The junction carries 15 bases between V and J, which are trimmed by 5 bases and 0 bases respectively. From the cysteine up to the phenylalanine, the CDR3 has a length of 16 residues. Only the CDR3 DNA is retained, 48 bases long and in frame from the first base. Ophthalmopathy patients had moderately to severely active disease, with a Clinical Activity Score of 3 or more, a NOSPECS grade of 4 or more, and a disease duration of less than 3 months. The study excluded patients with uncontrolled infections, other autoimmune diseases, pregnancy or lactation. Diagnoses relied on clinical symptoms, serum thyroxine and TRAb, thyroid ultrasound and orbital computed tomography. PBMCs were isolated from about 9.1 ml of fresh peripheral blood by Ficoll-Paque density gradient centrifugation. Trizol reagent was used to extract total RNA, and RNA quality was then checked on an Agilent 2100 Bioanalyzer.

The sample comes from a study of T cells in Graves' hyperthyroidism and ophthalmopathy (dated 2019 in TCRdb). For the wider study: Peripheral blood samples were taken at the time of initial diagnosis, prior to any treatment. To identify distinguishing TCR V-J signatures, a discovery cohort of about 95 patients was used, comprising under 45 with Graves' ophthalmopathy and some 57 with stable Graves' hyperthyroidism. For training and testing, the 100 or so patients in the discovery cohort were randomly divided in a 7:3 ratio. After sampling, hyperthyroidism patients received methimazole starting at 30 mg daily, and ophthalmopathy patients received high-dose intravenous methylprednisolone. An independent validation cohort of some 18 hyperthyroidism patients and about 16 patients who later progressed to ophthalmopathy tested prospective prediction of ophthalmopathy. The paper reports TCR Vbeta CDR3 sequencing of roughly 140 peripheral blood samples: approximately 41 ophthalmopathy, fewer than 80 hyperthyroidism and approximately 17 progressor patients. In addition, the study compared T-cell repertoires in thyroid tissue and in blood from about six Graves' hyperthyroidism patients. Here is what the overall study found, with its caveats: Most expanded thyroid clonotypes (frequency above 0.001) were also detected in blood, a finding suggesting that blood repertoires may reflect thyroid immune responses. A model built on a 13 V-J signature distinguished ophthalmopathy from stable hyperthyroidism, reaching about 88% sensitivity and under 84% specificity in cross-validation and 80%/75% in testing. In validation, the model predicted progression to ophthalmopathy with approximately 71% sensitivity and 72% to 85% specificity, a median of around 6.6 months before onset. No statistical method was used to set the sample size in advance, and investigators knew the group allocation.

This sequence uses TRBV7-9 and TRBJ2-3, with the D gene too uncertain to name. This receptor was identified in a man between 18 and 29 years old with Graves' ophthalmopathy. Sequences were obtained from blood. The DNA sequence is TGTGCCAGCAGCGGTTACCAACCCACTAGCACAGATACGCAGTATTTT. It translates to CASSGYQPTSTDTQYF.